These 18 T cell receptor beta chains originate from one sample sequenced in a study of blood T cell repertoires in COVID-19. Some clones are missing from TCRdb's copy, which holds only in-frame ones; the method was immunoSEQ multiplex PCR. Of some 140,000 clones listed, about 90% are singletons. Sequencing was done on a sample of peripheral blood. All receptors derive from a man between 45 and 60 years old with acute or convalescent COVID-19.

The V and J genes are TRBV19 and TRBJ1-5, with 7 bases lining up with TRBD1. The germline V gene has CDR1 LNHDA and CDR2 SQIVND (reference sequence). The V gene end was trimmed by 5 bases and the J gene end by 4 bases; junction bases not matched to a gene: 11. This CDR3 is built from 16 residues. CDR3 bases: TGTGCCAGTAGTCCCCCGAGGGGACAGCGAAATCAGCCCCAGCATTTT. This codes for CASSPPRGQRNQPQHF.

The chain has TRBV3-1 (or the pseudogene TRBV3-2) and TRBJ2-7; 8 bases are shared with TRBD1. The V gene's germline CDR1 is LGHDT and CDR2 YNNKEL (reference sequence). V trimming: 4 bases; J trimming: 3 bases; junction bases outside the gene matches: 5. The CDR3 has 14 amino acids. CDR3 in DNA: TGTGCCAGCAGCCGTACCGGGACAGGCTACGAGCAGTACTTC. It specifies CASSRTGTGYEQYF.

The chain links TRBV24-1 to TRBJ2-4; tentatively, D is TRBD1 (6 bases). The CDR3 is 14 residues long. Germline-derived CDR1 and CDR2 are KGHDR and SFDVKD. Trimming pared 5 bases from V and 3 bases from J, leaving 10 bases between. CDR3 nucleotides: TGTGCCACCAGTGCCGGCAGGGGCAAAAACATTCAGTACTTC. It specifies CATSAGRGKNIQYF.

The CDR3 region has the DNA TGTGCCAGCAGCCAAGAGTGGGCAGGGGGCGATCAGCCCCAGCATTTT. Translation gives CASSQEWAGGDQPQHF. The chain combines TRBV4-2 with TRBJ1-5; 8 nucleotides match TRBD1. The CDR3 runs 16 residues. V dropped 0 bases and J dropped 5; count of bases not matched to a gene: 6. CDR1 is LGHNA, CDR2 YNFKEQ, per germline.

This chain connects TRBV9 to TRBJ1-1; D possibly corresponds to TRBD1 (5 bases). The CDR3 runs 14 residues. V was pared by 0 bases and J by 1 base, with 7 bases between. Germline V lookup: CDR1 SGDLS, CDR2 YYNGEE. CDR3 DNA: TGTGCCAGCAGCGTAGGTACAGGGAACACTGAAGCTTTCTTT. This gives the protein CASSVGTGNTEAFF.

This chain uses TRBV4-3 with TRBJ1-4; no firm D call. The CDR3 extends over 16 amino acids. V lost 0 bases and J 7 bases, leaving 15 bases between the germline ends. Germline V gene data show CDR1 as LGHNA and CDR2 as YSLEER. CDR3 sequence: CASSQEWGIGGEKLFF. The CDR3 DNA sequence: TGCGCCAGCAGCCAAGAATGGGGAATAGGAGGTGAAAAACTGTTTTTT.

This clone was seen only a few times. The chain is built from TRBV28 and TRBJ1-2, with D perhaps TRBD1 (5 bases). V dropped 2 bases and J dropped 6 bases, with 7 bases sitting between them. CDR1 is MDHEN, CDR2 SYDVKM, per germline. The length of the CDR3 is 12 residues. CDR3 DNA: TGTGCCAGCAGTTTAGGGGGGGATGGCTACACCTTC. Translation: CASSLGGDGYTF.

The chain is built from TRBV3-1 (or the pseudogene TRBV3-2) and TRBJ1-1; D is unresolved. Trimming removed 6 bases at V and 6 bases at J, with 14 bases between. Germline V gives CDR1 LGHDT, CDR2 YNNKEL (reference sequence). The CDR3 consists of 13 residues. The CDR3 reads CASRAASGAEAFF. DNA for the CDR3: TGTGCCAGCAGAGCGGCCTCTGGGGCTGAAGCTTTCTTT.

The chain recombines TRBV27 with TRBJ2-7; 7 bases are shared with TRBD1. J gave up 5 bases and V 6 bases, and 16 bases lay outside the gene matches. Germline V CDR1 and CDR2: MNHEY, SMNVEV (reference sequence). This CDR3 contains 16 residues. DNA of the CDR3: TGTGCCAGCAGAATAGGGACAGCGGACCCGTGGGACGAGCAGTACTTC. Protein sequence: CASRIGTADPWDEQYF.

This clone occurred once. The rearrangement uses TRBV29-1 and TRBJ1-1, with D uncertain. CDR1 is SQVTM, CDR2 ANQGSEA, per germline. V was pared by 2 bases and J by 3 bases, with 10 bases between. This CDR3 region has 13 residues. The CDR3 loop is CSVERRGDTEAFF. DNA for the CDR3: TGCAGCGTTGAACGGAGAGGCGACACTGAAGCTTTCTTT.

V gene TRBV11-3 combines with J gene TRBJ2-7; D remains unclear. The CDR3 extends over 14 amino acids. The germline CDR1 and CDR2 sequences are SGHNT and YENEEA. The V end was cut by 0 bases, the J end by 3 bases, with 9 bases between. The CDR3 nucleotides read TGTGCCAGCAGCTTAGATTCACCCGGCTACGAGCAGTACTTC. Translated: CASSLDSPGYEQYF.

The chain's CDR3 is CASSYPGGNYTF. DNA for the CDR3: TGTGCCAGCAGTTACCCAGGGGGTAACTACACCTTC. V usage is TRBV6-5 and J usage is TRBJ1-2, with TRBD1 matching 7 bases. CDR3 length: 12 residues. The ends lost 2 bases at V and 10 bases at J; junction bases unmatched: 4. The germline V gene encodes CDR1 MNHEY and CDR2 SVGAGI.

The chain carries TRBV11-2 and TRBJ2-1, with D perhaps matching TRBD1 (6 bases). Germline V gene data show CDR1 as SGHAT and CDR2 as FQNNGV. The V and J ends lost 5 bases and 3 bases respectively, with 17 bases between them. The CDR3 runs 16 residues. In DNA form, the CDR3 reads TGTGCCAGCAGCACGCGACGGGACATGGGCTACAATGAGCAGTTCTTC. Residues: CASSTRRDMGYNEQFF.

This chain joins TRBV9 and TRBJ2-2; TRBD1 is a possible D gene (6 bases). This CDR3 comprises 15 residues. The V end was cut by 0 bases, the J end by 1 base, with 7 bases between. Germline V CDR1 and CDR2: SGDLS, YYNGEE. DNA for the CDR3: TGTGCCAGCAGCGTAGCGGACAGGAACACCGGGGAGCTGTTTTTT. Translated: CASSVADRNTGELFF.

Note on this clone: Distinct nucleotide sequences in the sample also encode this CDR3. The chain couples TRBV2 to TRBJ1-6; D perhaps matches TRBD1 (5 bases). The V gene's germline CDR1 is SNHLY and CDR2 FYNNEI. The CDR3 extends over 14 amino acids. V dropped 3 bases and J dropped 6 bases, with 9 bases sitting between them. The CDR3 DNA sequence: TGTGCCAGCAGTGAGGGCAGGGTTAATTCACCCCTCCACTTT. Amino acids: CASSEGRVNSPLHF.

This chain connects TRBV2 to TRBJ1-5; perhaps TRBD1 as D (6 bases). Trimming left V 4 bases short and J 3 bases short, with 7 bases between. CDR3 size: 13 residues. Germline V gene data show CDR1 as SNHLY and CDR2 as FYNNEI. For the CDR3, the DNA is TGTGCCAGCAGTGCAGGGGTCAATCAGCCCCAGCATTTT. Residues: CASSAGVNQPQHF. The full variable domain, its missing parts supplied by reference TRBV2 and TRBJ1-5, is EPEVTQTPSHQVTQMGQEVILRCVPISNHLYFYWYRQILGQKVEFLVSFYNNEISEKSEIFDDQFSVERPDGSNFTLKIRSTKLEDSAMYFCASSAGVNQPQHFGDGTRLSIL.

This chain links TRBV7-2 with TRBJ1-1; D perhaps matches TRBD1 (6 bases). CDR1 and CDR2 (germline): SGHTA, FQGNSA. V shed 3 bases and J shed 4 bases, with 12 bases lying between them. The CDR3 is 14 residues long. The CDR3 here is CASSFRGPSTEAFF. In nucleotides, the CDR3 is TGTGCCAGCAGCTTCAGGGGTCCGAGCACTGAAGCTTTCTTT.

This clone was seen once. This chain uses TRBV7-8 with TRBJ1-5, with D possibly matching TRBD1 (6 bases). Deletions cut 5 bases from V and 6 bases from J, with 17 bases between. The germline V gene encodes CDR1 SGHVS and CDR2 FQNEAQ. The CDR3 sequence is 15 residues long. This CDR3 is CASSPRGGWFQPQHF. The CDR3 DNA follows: TGTGCCAGCAGCCCGAGGGGGGGGTGGTTTCAGCCCCAGCATTTT.